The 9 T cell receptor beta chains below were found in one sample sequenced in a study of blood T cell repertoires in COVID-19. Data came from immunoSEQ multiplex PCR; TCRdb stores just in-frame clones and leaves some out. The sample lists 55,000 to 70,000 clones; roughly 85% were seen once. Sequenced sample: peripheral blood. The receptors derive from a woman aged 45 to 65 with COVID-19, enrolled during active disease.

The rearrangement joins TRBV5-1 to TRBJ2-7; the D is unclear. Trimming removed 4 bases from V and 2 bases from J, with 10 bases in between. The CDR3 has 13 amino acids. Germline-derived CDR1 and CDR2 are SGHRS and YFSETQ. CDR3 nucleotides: TGCGCCAGCAGCACCGCCTCAGCCTACGAGCAGTACTTC. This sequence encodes CASSTASAYEQYF.

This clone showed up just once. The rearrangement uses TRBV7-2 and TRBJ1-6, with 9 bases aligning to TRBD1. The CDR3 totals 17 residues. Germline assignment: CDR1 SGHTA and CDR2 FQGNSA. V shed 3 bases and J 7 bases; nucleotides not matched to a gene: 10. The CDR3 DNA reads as TGTGCCAGCAGCTTTAGGGACAGGGAATGGTGGAATTCACCCCTCCACTTT. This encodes CASSFRDREWWNSPLHF.

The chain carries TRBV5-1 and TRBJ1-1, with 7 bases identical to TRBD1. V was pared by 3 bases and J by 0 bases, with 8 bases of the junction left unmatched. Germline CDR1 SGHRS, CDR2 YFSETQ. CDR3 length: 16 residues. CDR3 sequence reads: CASSSGLTGMNTEAFF. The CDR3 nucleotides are TGCGCCAGCAGCTCGGGGTTGACAGGGATGAACACTGAAGCTTTCTTT.

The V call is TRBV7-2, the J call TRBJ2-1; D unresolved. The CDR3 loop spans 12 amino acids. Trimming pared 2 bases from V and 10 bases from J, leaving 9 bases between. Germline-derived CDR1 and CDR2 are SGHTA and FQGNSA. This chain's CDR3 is CASSLTLREQFF. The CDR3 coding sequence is TGTGCCAGCAGCTTAACCCTCCGGGAGCAGTTCTTC. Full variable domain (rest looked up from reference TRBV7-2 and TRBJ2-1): GAGVSQSPSNKVTEKGKDVELRCDPISGHTALYWYRQSLGQGLEFLIYFQGNSAPDKSGLPSDRFSAERTGGSVSTLTIQRTQQEDSAVYLCASSLTLREQFFGPGTRLTVL.

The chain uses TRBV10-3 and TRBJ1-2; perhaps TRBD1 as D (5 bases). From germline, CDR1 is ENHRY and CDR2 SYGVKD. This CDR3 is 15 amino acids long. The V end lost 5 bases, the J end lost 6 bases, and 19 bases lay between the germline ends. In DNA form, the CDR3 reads TGTGCCATCAGTCGTTCCGGGGGAGGAATGCATGGCTACACCTTC. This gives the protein CAISRSGGGMHGYTF.

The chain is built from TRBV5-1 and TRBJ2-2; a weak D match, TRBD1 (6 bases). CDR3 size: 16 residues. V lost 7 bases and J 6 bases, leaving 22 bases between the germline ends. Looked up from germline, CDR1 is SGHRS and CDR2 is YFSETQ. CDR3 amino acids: CASGTGQTASAGELFF. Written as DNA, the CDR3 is TGCGCCAGCGGAACTGGACAGACAGCTTCCGCCGGGGAGCTGTTTTTT.

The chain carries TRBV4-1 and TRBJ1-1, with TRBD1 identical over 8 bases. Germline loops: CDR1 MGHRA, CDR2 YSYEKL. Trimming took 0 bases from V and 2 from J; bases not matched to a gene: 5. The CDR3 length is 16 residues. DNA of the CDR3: TGCGCCAGCAGCCAAGACGGACAGGGCTTTAACACTGAAGCTTTCTTT. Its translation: CASSQDGQGFNTEAFF.

CDR3 residues: CATERPGARNYEQYF. The CDR3 DNA reads as TGCGCCACAGAGCGCCCGGGAGCCAGAAACTACGAGCAGTACTTC. The gene calls are TRBV5-1 and TRBJ2-7; D is perhaps TRBD2 (6 bases). CDR3 size: 15 residues. V was trimmed by 9 bases and J by 3 bases, leaving 22 bases between them. Germline V gives CDR1 SGHRS, CDR2 YFSETQ. The full variable domain, with the rest looked up from reference TRBV5-1 and TRBJ2-7, is KAGVTQTPRYLIKTRGQQVTLSCSPISGHRSVSWYQQTPGQGLQFLFEYFSETQRNKGNFPGRFSGRQFSNSRSEMNVSTLELGDSALYLCATERPGARNYEQYFGPGTRLTVT.

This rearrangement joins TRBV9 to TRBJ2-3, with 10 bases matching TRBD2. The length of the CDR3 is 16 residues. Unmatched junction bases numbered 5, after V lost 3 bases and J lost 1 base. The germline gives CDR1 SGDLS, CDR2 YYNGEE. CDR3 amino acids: CASSASGRSGTDTQYF. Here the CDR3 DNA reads TGTGCCAGCAGCGCTAGCGGGAGATCTGGCACAGATACGCAGTATTTT.